This T cell receptor (beta chain) appears in the sequencing data of a study of OX40 agonist ivuxolimab in advanced cancers. As for the study in general: The dose-escalation group included hepatocellular carcinoma, melanoma, renal cell carcinoma and head and neck cancer.

Findings and caveats of the study: The CD4+ and CD8+ T cells in the blood had expanded clonally by week 6 at 0.1 to 3.0 mg/kg. The investigators did not determine what antigen specificity the expanded peripheral T cells had.

V lost 10 bases to trimming and J lost 5 bases; unmatched junction nucleotides: 8. Germline CDR1 is MGHDK and CDR2 is SYGVNS. CDR3 size: 13 residues. Only one count was recorded for this clone. Its target is unknown. Measured with immunoSEQ multiplex PCR; TCRdb has only the in-frame clones, and not every one. The repertoire has 12,000 to 15,000 clones, about 75% of them found once; the top ten carry approximately 16%. The sequencing here drew on CD4+ or CD8+ T cells sorted from blood, taken in a trial of the OX40 agonist ivuxolimab. The chain uses TRBV25-1 and TRBJ2-1, with 7 bases lining up with TRBD2. The sequence derives from an adult with an advanced solid tumor such as melanoma, head and neck, liver or kidney cancer. The CDR3 nucleotides are TGTGCCACTTGGGGGGGGGTTGACAATGAGCAGTTCTTC. Translating gives CATWGGVDNEQFF.